Listed here are 8 T cell receptor beta chains from one sample, sequenced in a study of beta chain features in type 1 diabetes. Expressed TCRB transcripts were sequenced after all isolated RNA was converted to cDNA. Method: immunoSEQ multiplex PCR; TCRdb's copy keeps in-frame clones and lacks some. The table records 600,000 to 750,000 clones, around 12% of them present only once. Their specific antigens are unknown. General observations from the study: Moderate yet significant TCRB CDR3 shortening was seen in Type 1 diabetes patients in all four CD4+ subsets.

Sequencing input: naive CD4+ T cells from blood. The receptors shown here come from a man younger than 40 with type 1 diabetes.

The chain joins TRBV29-1 to TRBJ2-6; no clear D gene. V lost 4 bases and J 2 bases, leaving 9 bases between the germline ends. Germline V gene sequence: CDR1 SQVTM, CDR2 ANQGSEA. This CDR3 region has 14 residues. The CDR3, as DNA: TGCAGCGTTGGACATAATCCTGGGGCCAACGTCCTGACTTTC. It translates to CSVGHNPGANVLTF.

The chain joins TRBV7-8 to TRBJ2-7; D is unclear. V was trimmed by 2 bases and J by 0 bases, leaving 5 bases between them. This CDR3 has 13 residues. Per the germline V gene, CDR1 is SGHVS and CDR2 is FQNEAQ. In DNA form, the CDR3 reads TGTGCCAGCAGCTTACGAGTCTCCTACGAGCAGTACTTC. It specifies CASSLRVSYEQYF.

This clone has a handful of counts. This chain connects TRBV5-1 to TRBJ2-7; D might be TRBD1 (6 bases). This CDR3 comprises 13 residues. V gave up 4 bases and J gave up 4 bases, with 12 bases separating them. Per germline, CDR1 SGHRS and CDR2 YFSETQ. The CDR3 sequence: CASSGQNIYEQYF. The DNA of the CDR3 is TGCGCCAGCAGCGGACAGAACATATACGAGCAGTACTTC. Looking up the rest from reference TRBV5-1 and TRBJ2-7 gives the full variable domain: KAGVTQTPRYLIKTRGQQVTLSCSPISGHRSVSWYQQTPGQGLQFLFEYFSETQRNKGNFPGRFSGRQFSNSRSEMNVSTLELGDSALYLCASSGQNIYEQYFGPGTRLTVT.

The chain joins TRBV18 to TRBJ1-6; D unclear. This CDR3 is built from 15 residues. V lost 3 bases to trimming and J lost 5 bases, with 11 bases between them. Germline V lookup: CDR1 KGHSH, CDR2 LQKENI. The CDR3 coding sequence is TGTGCCAGCTCACCCGGACTGGGTGATAATTCACCCCTCCACTTT. It is translated as CASSPGLGDNSPLHF.

The V and J genes are TRBV27 and TRBJ1-2; TRBD1 matches at 9 bases. The CDR3 totals 15 residues. V was pared by 6 bases and J by 5 bases, with 10 bases of the junction left unmatched. The germline CDR1 and CDR2 sequences are MNHEY and SMNVEV (reference sequence). The CDR3 protein is CASRDSTGGWYGYTF. CDR3 in DNA: TGTGCCAGCAGGGACTCGACAGGGGGTTGGTATGGCTACACCTTC.

The chain is built from TRBV2 and TRBJ2-1, with D possibly matching TRBD1 (7 bases). V lost 8 bases, J lost 0 bases, and 11 bases lay in between. The CDR3 loop spans 14 amino acids. The germline CDR1 and CDR2 sequences are SNHLY and FYNNEI. The DNA of the CDR3 is TGTGCCAGCCAGGGGGGTAGCTCCTACAATGAGCAGTTCTTC. This translates into CASQGGSSYNEQFF.

This chain links TRBV19 with TRBJ2-2; no clear D gene. The V end lost 1 base, the J end lost 5 bases, and 17 bases lay between the germline ends. Germline-derived CDR1 and CDR2 are LNHDA and SQIVND (reference sequence). The CDR3 covers 17 residues. DNA for the CDR3: TGTGCCAGTAGTATAGGGCAGATTCGACGTGCGACCGGGGAGCTGTTTTTT. Protein: CASSIGQIRRATGELFF.

V usage is TRBV19 and J usage is TRBJ2-7, with 8 bases fitting TRBD1. Trimming took 8 bases from V and 6 from J; bases not matched to a gene: 18. This CDR3 has 16 residues. Germline values: CDR1 LNHDA, CDR2 SQIVND (reference sequence). The CDR3 loop reads CASRVGWGQETSEQYF. CDR3 bases: TGTGCCAGTCGGGTGGGCTGGGGACAGGAGACTTCCGAGCAGTACTTC.